This T cell receptor beta chain comes out of a study of blood T cell repertoires in COVID-19. In the study overall: There were acute and convalescent COVID-19 samples, and they came from the United States, Italy and Spain. The analysed material was cDNA or gDNA that came from T cells, B-cell-depleted T cells, or PBMCs.

Only in-frame clones appear in the TCRdb table, and some are missing; sequencing was by immunoSEQ multiplex PCR. This table has under 350,000 clones, approximately 86% appearing once. With V trimmed by 0 bases and J by 6 bases, 8 bases remained unmatched. Germline assignment: CDR1 KGHSH and CDR2 LQKENI. This CDR3 region has 15 residues. The clonotype was recovered from a woman between 35 and 50 years old with acute COVID-19. The sequenced sample consisted of PBMCs or T cells enriched from blood (not recorded which). V and J are TRBV18 and TRBJ2-7, with 7 bases fitting TRBD1. The CDR3: CASSPPLTGRIEQYF. The CDR3 DNA follows: TGTGCCAGCTCACCACCGTTGACAGGGCGGATCGAGCAGTACTTC.